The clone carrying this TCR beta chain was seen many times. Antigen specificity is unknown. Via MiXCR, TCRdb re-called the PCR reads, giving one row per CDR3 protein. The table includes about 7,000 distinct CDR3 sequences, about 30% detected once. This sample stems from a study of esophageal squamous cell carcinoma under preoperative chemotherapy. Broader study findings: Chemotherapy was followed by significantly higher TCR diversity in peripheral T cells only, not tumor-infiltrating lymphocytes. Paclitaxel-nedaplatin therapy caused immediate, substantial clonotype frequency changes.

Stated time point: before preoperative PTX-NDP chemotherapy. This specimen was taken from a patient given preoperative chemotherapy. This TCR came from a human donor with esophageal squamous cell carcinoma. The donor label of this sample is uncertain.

This chain's CDR3 is CASSFTTARRSGNTIYF. The CDR3 DNA follows: TGTGCCAGCAGTTTTACGACCGCACGAAGGTCTGGAAACACCATATATTTT. J is TRBJ1-3 and V is TRBV12-3 or TRBV12-4; D unclear. The CDR3 consists of 17 residues. The V and J ends lost 3 bases and 1 base respectively, with 16 bases between them.